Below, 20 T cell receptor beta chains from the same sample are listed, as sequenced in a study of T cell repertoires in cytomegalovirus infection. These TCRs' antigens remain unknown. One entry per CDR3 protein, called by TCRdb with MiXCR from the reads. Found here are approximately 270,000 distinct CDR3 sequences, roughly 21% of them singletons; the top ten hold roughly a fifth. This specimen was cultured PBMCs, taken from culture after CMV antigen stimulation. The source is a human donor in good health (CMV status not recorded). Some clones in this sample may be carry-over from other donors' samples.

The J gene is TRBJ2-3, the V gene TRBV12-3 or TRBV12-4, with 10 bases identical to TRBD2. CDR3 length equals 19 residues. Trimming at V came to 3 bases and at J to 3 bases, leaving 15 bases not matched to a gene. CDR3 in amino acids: CASSLIAGGGQPPTDTQYF. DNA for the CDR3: TGTGCCAGCAGTTTGATAGCGGGAGGAGGACAGCCCCCAACAGATACGCAGTATTTT.

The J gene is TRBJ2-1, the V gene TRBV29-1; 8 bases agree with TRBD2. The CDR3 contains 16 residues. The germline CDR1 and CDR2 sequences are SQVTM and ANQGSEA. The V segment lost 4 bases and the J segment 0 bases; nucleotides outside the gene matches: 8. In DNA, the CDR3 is TGCAGCGTTGGCCCCACGGGGGGGACCTCCTACAATGAGCAGTTCTTC. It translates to CSVGPTGGTSYNEQFF.

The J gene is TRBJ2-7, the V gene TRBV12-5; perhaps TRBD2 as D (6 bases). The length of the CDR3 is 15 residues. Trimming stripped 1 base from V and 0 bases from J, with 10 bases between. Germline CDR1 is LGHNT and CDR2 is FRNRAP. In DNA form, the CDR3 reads TGTGCTAGTGGTTTGGCCGGGAGCCCCTCCTACGAGCAGTACGTC. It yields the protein CASGLAGSPSYEQYV.

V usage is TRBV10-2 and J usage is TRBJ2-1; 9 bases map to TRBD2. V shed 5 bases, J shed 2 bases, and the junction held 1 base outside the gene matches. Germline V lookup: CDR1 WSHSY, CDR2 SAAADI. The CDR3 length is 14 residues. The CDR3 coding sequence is TGCGCCAGCAGTACTAGCGGGCCCTACAATGAGCAGTTCTTC. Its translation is CASSTSGPYNEQFF.

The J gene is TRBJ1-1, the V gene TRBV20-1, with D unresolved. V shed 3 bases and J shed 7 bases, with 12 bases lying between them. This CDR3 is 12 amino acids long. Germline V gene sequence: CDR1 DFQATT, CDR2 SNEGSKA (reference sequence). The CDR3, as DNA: TGCAGTGCTAGCCGCCGGGGTAATGAAGCTTTCTTT. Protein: CSASRRGNEAFF.

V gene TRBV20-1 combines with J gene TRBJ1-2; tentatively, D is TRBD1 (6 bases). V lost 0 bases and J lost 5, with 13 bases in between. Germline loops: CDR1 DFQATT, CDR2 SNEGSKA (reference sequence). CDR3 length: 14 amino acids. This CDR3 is CSAREVGGIYGYTF. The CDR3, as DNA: TGCAGTGCTAGAGAAGTAGGGGGAATTTATGGCTACACCTTC.

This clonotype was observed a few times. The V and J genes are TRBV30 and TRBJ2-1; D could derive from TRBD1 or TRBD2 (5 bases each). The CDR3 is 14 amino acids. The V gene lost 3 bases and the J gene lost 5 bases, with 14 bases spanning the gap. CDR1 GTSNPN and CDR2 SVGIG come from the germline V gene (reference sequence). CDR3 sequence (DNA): TGTGCCTGGAGGTTAGCGAGGGGCCACAATGAGCAGTTCTTC. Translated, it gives CAWRLARGHNEQFF.

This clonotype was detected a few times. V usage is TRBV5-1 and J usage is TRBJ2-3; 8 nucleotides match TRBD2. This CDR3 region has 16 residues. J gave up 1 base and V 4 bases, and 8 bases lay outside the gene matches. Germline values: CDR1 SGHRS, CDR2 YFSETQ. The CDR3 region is CASSQTTSGRTDTQYF. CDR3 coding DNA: TGCGCCAGCAGCCAAACAACTAGCGGCCGCACAGATACGCAGTATTTT.

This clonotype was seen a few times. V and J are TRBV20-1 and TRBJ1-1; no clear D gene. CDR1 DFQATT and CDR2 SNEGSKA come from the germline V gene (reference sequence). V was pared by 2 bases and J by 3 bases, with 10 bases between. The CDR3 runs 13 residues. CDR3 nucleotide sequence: TGCAGTGCTAGAATTTTTAGGGACACTGAAGCTTTCTTT. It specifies CSARIFRDTEAFF.

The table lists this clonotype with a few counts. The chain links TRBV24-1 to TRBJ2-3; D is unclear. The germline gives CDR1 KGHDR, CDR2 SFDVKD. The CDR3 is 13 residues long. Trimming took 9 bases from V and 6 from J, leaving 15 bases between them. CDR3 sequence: CATGPGEADTQYF. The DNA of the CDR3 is TGTGCCACCGGGCCAGGAGAGGCGGATACGCAGTATTTT.

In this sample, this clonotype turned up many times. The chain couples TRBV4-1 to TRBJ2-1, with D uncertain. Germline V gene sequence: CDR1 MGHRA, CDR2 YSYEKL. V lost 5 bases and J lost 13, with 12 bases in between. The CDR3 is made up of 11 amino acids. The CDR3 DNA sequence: TGCGCCAGCAGCGGTAATGGTTATCAGTTCTTC. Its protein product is CASSGNGYQFF.

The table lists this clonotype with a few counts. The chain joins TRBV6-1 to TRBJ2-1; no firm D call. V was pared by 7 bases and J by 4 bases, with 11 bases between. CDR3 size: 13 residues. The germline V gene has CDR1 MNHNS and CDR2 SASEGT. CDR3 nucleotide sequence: TGTGCCAGCACCGATGACATATACAATGAGCAGTTCTTC. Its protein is CASTDDIYNEQFF.

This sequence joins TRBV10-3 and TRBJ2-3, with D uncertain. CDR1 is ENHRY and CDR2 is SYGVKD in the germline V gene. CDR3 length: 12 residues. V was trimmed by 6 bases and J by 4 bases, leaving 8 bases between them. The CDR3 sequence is CAISHSSDTQYF. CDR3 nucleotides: TGTGCCATCAGCCACTCCTCAGATACGCAGTATTTT.

CDR3 sequence reads: CASSLVMGAGLENIQYF. CDR3 bases: TGTGCCAGCAGCTTAGTTATGGGAGCAGGCTTGGAAAACATTCAGTACTTC. The V and J genes are TRBV11-3 and TRBJ2-4, with D perhaps matching TRBD2 (5 bases). There are 17 residues in the CDR3. Trimming pared 1 base from V and 5 bases from J, leaving 18 bases between. Germline loops: CDR1 SGHNT, CDR2 YENEEA.

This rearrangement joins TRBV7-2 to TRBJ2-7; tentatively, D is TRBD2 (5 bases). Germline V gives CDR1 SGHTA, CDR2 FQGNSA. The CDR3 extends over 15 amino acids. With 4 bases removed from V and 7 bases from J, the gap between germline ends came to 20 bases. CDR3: CASSSTRMGSGEQYF. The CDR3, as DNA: TGTGCCAGCAGCTCCACTAGGATGGGGTCGGGGGAGCAGTACTTC.

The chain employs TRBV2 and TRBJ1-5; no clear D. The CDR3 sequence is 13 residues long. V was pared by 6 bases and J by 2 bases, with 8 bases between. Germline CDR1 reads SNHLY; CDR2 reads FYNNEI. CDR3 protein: CASRYDRNQPQHF. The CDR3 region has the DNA TGTGCCAGCAGATACGATCGCAATCAGCCCCAGCATTTT.

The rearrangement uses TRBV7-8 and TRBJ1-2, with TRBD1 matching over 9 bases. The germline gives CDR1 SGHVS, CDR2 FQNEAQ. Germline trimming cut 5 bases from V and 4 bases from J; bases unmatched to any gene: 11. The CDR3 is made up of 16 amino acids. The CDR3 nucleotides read TGTGCCAGCAGCAAGAGCCGGGACAGGGCCGCCTATGGCTACACCTTC. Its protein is CASSKSRDRAAYGYTF.

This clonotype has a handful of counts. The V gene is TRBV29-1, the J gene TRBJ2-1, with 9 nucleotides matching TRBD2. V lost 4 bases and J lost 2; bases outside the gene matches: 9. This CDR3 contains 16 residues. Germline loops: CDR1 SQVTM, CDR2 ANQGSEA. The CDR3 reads CSVGLAGTVPYNEQFF. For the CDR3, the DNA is TGCAGCGTTGGTCTAGCGGGAACGGTCCCCTACAATGAGCAGTTCTTC.

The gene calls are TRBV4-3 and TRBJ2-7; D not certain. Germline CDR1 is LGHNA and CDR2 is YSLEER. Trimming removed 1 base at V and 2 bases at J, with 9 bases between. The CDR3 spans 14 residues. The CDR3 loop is CASSQVGSAYEQYF. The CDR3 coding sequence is TGCGCCAGCAGCCAAGTTGGTTCGGCCTACGAGCAGTACTTC.

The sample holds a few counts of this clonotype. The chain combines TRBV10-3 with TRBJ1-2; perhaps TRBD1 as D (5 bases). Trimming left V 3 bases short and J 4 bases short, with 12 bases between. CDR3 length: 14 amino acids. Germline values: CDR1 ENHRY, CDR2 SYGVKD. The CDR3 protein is CAISEGGDGYGYTF. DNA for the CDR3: TGTGCCATCAGTGAAGGAGGGGACGGCTATGGCTACACCTTC.